This TCR beta chain was obtained from a study of graft-versus-host responses after intestinal transplantation. Sequenced by immunoSEQ multiplex PCR; TCRdb stores in-frame clones only, minus some. The sample lists approximately 78,000 clones, about nine tenths occurring once. On this clone: Its antigen is undetermined.

Study-wide points: Clonal ratios of graft-versus-host to host-versus-graft in allografts were high for patients exhibiting graft-donor T cell macrochimerism.

Germline CDR1 is SEHNR and CDR2 is FQNEAQ (reference sequence). Trimming took 1 base from V and 1 from J, leaving 4 bases between them. This CDR3 has 13 amino acids. The chain recombines TRBV7-9 with TRBJ2-5; no reliable D call. This TCR came from a human donor who was the organ donor for an intestinal transplant. This sample comprised unstimulated CD8+ T cells sorted from spleen or lymph node cells, obtained before transplant. The CDR3 sequence: CASSLGGQETQYF. In nucleotides, the CDR3 is TGTGCCAGCAGCTTAGGGGGCCAAGAGACCCAGTACTTC.